The 14 T cell receptor beta chains listed next were all sequenced from one sample in a study of blood T cells in healthy people across ages. It was with a sample-barcoded 5' primer and a J-beta primer mix that a second PCR of about 6 to 11 cycles was run. TCRdb re-analysed the 5' RACE reads in MiXCR, keeping a single row per CDR3 protein. The sample has under 2,000,000 distinct CDR3 sequences; 40% to 55% are singletons. The sequencing input was blood. The receptors derive from a woman aged 40 to 50 in good health.

The chain joins TRBV5-1 to TRBJ2-5; D is unclear. Germline V lookup: CDR1 SGHRS, CDR2 YFSETQ. The CDR3 extends over 15 amino acids. V shed 4 bases and J shed 4 bases, with 17 bases lying between them. The CDR3 loop reads CASSTARYLRETQYF. The CDR3 DNA is TGCGCCAGCAGCACTGCTAGATACCTCAGAGAGACCCAGTACTTC.

This clonotype showed up just a few times. This chain joins TRBV20-1 and TRBJ2-1; 8 nucleotides match TRBD2. This CDR3 comprises 16 residues. Unmatched junction bases numbered 11, after V lost 0 bases and J lost 7 bases. CDR1 and CDR2 (germline): DFQATT, SNEGSKA (reference sequence). The CDR3 DNA sequence: TGCAGTGCTAGAGATGCGGCGGGGGGCTCAGGAAATGAGCAGTTCTTC. It is translated as CSARDAAGGSGNEQFF.

This clonotype was detected only a few times. The V gene is TRBV7-9, the J gene TRBJ2-4; a weak D match, TRBD1 (6 bases). The CDR3 covers 15 residues. The ends were cut back, 5 bases at V and 5 bases at J, with 16 bases in the middle. Germline loops: CDR1 SEHNR, CDR2 FQNEAQ (reference sequence). CDR3 in DNA: TGTGCCAGCAGCCCATTTCGCAGGGGCGAAAACATTCAGTACTTC. Translating it yields CASSPFRRGENIQYF.

The J gene is TRBJ2-5, the V gene TRBV15, with 10 bases lining up with TRBD1. This CDR3 is 16 amino acids long. Germline CDR1 LNHNV, CDR2 YYDKDF (reference sequence). The V segment lost 0 bases and the J segment 5 bases; nucleotides outside the gene matches: 6. CDR3: CATSRERTGGTETQYF. The CDR3 region has the DNA TGTGCCACCAGCAGAGAAAGGACAGGGGGTACGGAGACCCAGTACTTC.

There are a few counts of this clonotype. J is TRBJ2-3 and V is TRBV20-1; D gene unclear. The V end lost 0 bases, the J end lost 3 bases, and 13 bases lay between the germline ends. Germline assignment: CDR1 DFQATT and CDR2 SNEGSKA (reference sequence). The CDR3 runs to 15 residues. This chain's CDR3 is CSARDRLTATDTQYF. The DNA of the CDR3 is TGCAGTGCTAGAGATCGTTTAACGGCAACAGATACGCAGTATTTT.

The chain links TRBV6-2 or TRBV6-3 to TRBJ1-5; no firm D call. The CDR3 spans 14 residues. Looked up from germline, CDR1 is MNHEY and CDR2 is SVGEGT. Trimming pared 7 bases from V and 2 bases from J, leaving 12 bases between. CDR3: CASIDGPGNQPQHF. In nucleotides, the CDR3 is TGTGCCAGCATAGACGGACCTGGCAATCAGCCCCAGCATTTT.

This clonotype appeared a few times. This chain connects TRBV4-1 to TRBJ2-5; D is unresolved. The germline gives CDR1 MGHRA, CDR2 YSYEKL. Trimming shortened V by 4 bases and J by 2 bases, and 14 bases separated the two germline ends. The CDR3 has 15 amino acids. Here the CDR3 reads CASSPLRSIQETQYF. CDR3 DNA: TGCGCCAGCAGCCCTCTAAGGAGCATACAAGAGACCCAGTACTTC.

The J gene is TRBJ2-3, the V gene TRBV10-3, with 8 bases that match TRBD1. Germline V gives CDR1 ENHRY, CDR2 SYGVKD. With 6 bases clipped from V and 6 bases from J, the junction kept 8 bases outside the gene matches. CDR3 length: 14 amino acids. The CDR3 protein is CAIRSGGRSDTQYF. CDR3 DNA: TGTGCCATCAGGTCAGGGGGCCGTTCTGATACGCAGTATTTT.

V is TRBV6-5 and J is TRBJ1-6; D might be TRBD1 (5 bases). From germline, CDR1 is MNHEY and CDR2 SVGAGI. Trimming cost V 2 bases and J 14 bases, with 16 bases left between them. This CDR3 spans 14 amino acids. The CDR3: CASSYGTALGTLHF. The CDR3 nucleotides are TGTGCCAGCAGTTACGGGACGGCTCTTGGGACCCTCCACTTT.

This clonotype was seen a handful of times. The V call is TRBV27, the J call TRBJ2-1, with 7 bases matching TRBD1. The trim removed 5 bases at V and 14 bases at J, leaving 9 bases unmatched. The germline CDR1 and CDR2 sequences are MNHEY and SMNVEV (reference sequence). This CDR3 contains 12 residues. The CDR3 reads CASSLGQDPEFF. In nucleotides, the CDR3 is TGTGCCAGCAGTCTAGGACAGGACCCGGAGTTCTTC.

The rearrangement links TRBV11-2 to TRBJ2-1; D is unresolved. This CDR3 region has 13 residues. Germline V lookup: CDR1 SGHAT, CDR2 FQNNGV. The CDR3 spells CISSLGTPNEQFF. The CDR3 nucleotides read TGTATCAGCAGCTTAGGTACACCCAATGAGCAGTTCTTC. The full variable domain, completed using reference TRBV11-2 and TRBJ2-1, is EAGVAQSPRYKIIEKRQSVAFWCNPISGHATLYWYQQILGQGPKLLIQFQNNGVVDDSQLPKDRFSAERLKGVDSTLKIQPAKLEDSAVYLCISSLGTPNEQFFGPGTRLTVL.

The chain uses TRBV11-1 and TRBJ2-7; 11 bases fit TRBD2. The DNA end lines up better with TRBJ2-5; the J call may be wrong. The CDR3 loop spans 16 amino acids. The germline V gene encodes CDR1 SGHAT and CDR2 FQDESV (reference sequence). CDR3 DNA: TGTGCCAGCAGCTCTGTAGCGGGGGGGCCGGTGGAGACCCAGTACTTC. Translated: CASSSVAGGPVETQYF.

The rearrangement links TRBV28 to TRBJ2-7; D perhaps matches TRBD2 (6 bases). V was cut by 7 bases and J by 6 bases, with 22 bases left in between. Per the germline V gene, CDR1 is MDHEN and CDR2 is SYDVKM. The CDR3 extends over 15 amino acids. This CDR3 reads CASNGGTVGLGEQYF. DNA of the CDR3: TGTGCCAGCAACGGAGGGACGGTCGGACTGGGCGAGCAGTACTTC.

The chain combines TRBV5-8 with TRBJ2-7; possibly TRBD2 for D (5 bases). Germline-derived CDR1 and CDR2 are SGHTS and YDEGEE. The CDR3 is 15 residues long. The V end lost 3 bases, the J end lost 1 base, and 14 bases lay between the germline ends. The CDR3 is CASSWLGEGSYEQYF. In nucleotides, the CDR3 is TGTGCCAGCAGCTGGCTGGGCGAGGGTTCCTACGAGCAGTACTTC. The full variable domain, rest sourced from reference TRBV5-8 and TRBJ2-7, is EAGVTQSPTHLIKTRGQQATLRCSPISGHTSVYWYQQALGLGLQFLLWYDEGEERNRGNFPPRFSGRQFPNYSSELNVNALELEDSALYLCASSWLGEGSYEQYFGPGTRLTVT.